This T cell receptor (beta chain) originates from a study of blood T cell repertoires in COVID-19. This CDR3 comprises 15 residues. From germline, CDR1 is SGHAT and CDR2 FQNNGV. V gave up 5 bases and J gave up 4 bases; unmatched junction bases: 9. In the source study's methods: Quantification of nucleated cells was approximated via reference gene primer amplification. Sequencing was performed with immunoSEQ multiplex PCR; in TCRdb, only in-frame clones are kept and a portion is missing. V, J and clone size were drawn from that table, and D and trimming were deduced from the DNA. Among fewer than 350,000 clones listed, around 90% were seen once.

Sample: PBMCs or T cells enriched from blood (not recorded which). The V gene is TRBV11-2, the J gene TRBJ2-7; 9 bases are a match to TRBD1. This clonotype was obtained from a woman aged 25 to 39 who had recovered from COVID-19. CDR3 loop: CASSPPGQGRYEQYF. The CDR3 DNA reads TGTGCCAGCAGCCCCCCGGGACAGGGTCGGTACGAGCAGTACTTC.